What follows are 2 T cell receptor beta chains derived from one specimen sequenced in a study of T cell responses to AZD1222 COVID-19 vaccine. Libraries were prepared by immunoSEQ multiplex PCR; TCRdb keeps only in-frame clonotypes and omits some of them. The data contain tens of thousands of clones, 89% of them singletons. Sequenced material: peripheral blood, taken 28 days after the second AZD1222 dose. Receptors were obtained from an adult who received the AZD1222 COVID-19 vaccine.

The V gene is TRBV10-1, the J gene TRBJ2-3; D is undetermined. CDR1 is WNHNN and CDR2 is SYGVQD in the germline V gene (reference sequence). The CDR3 is 14 residues long. V lost 2 bases, J lost 2 bases, and 8 bases lay in between. The CDR3 nucleotides read TGCGCCAGCAGTGAGGATATCGCCACAGATACGCAGTATTTT. Residues: CASSEDIATDTQYF.

The genes are TRBV2 and TRBJ2-1, with D possibly being TRBD2 (6 bases). CDR3 length: 15 amino acids. The V end was cut by 7 bases, the J end by 4 bases, with 17 bases between. Germline lookup yields CDR1 SNHLY and CDR2 FYNNEI. DNA of the CDR3: TGTGCCAGCAAAGGTGGAACGGGAGTGTACAATGAGCAGTTCTTC. Translation gives CASKGGTGVYNEQFF.